Each of the 27 T cell receptor beta chains below was sequenced from the same sample in a study of CD8+ T cells in alopecia areata. Stated treatment: oral pan-JAK inhibitor, 5-10 mg twice daily. The sequencing template was cDNA reverse transcribed from extracted RNA. Sequenced by immunoSEQ multiplex PCR; TCRdb stores in-frame clones only, minus some. This sample carries over 80,000 clones, about 40% of them seen once, and the ten largest clones take around 20%. Sequenced here: CD8+ T cells sorted from blood, sampled at week 24, from a patient treated with tofacitinib. The receptors stem from a human donor with alopecia areata.

This clone has only a few counts. The chain has TRBV29-1 and TRBJ2-2, with D perhaps TRBD2 (5 bases). The CDR3 runs 12 residues. Per germline, CDR1 SQVTM and CDR2 ANQGSEA. V was clipped by 4 bases and J by 8 bases, with 11 bases between them. CDR3 coding DNA: TGCAGCGTTGTCGCGGGTGGAGGGGAGCTGTTTTTT. It codes for CSVVAGGGELFF.

In its sample, this clone was seen a few times. The chain uses TRBV6-5 and TRBJ1-5; D remains ambiguous. V was clipped by 0 bases and J by 5 bases, with 5 bases between them. Germline CDR1 reads MNHEY; CDR2 reads SVGAGI. The CDR3 is 13 residues long. Here the CDR3 DNA reads TGTGCCAGCAGTTACTCGGCCTATCAGCCCCAGCATTTT. This translates into CASSYSAYQPQHF.

V gene TRBV11-2 combines with J gene TRBJ2-1; D might be TRBD1 (6 bases). The V gene lost 8 bases and the J gene lost 10 bases, with 18 bases spanning the gap. Per the germline V gene, CDR1 is SGHAT and CDR2 is FQNNGV. The CDR3 has 13 residues. CDR3 bases: TGTGCCAGCTCCCCCGTACAGGGACCGGAGCAGTTCTTC. It translates to CASSPVQGPEQFF.

The rearrangement uses TRBV7-8 and TRBJ2-1, with D possibly TRBD2 on 5 matching bases. Trimming shortened V by 5 bases and J by 0 bases, and 11 bases separated the two germline ends. Per the germline V gene, CDR1 is SGHVS and CDR2 is FQNEAQ. This CDR3 region has 15 residues. The CDR3 sequence is CASSPQRGSYNEQFF. The CDR3 DNA reads TGTGCCAGCAGCCCCCAACGGGGCTCCTACAATGAGCAGTTCTTC.

The chain carries TRBV4-1 and TRBJ1-1; D call uncertain. This CDR3 contains 14 residues. Germline CDR1 MGHRA, CDR2 YSYEKL. Between the trimmed V and J ends, which lost 1 base and 1 base, there was a span of 7 bases. The CDR3: CASSQVQSNTEAFF. In DNA, the CDR3 is TGCGCCAGCAGCCAAGTCCAATCGAACACTGAAGCTTTCTTT.

The chain is built from TRBV29-1 and TRBJ2-7; TRBD2 is a possible D gene (6 bases). V lost 6 bases and J 1 base, leaving 10 bases between the germline ends. This CDR3 has 12 residues. CDR1 SQVTM and CDR2 ANQGSEA come from the germline V gene. The CDR3 DNA sequence: TGCAGCGTCGCCGGGACTTCCTACGAGCAGTACTTC. It codes for CSVAGTSYEQYF.

This sequence joins TRBV7-2 and TRBJ2-4; 8 nucleotides agree with TRBD2. V shed 5 bases, J shed 13 bases, and the junction held 16 bases outside the gene matches. The CDR3 totals 15 residues. The germline gives CDR1 SGHTA, CDR2 FQGNSA. The CDR3 nucleotides read TGTGCCAGCAGCCTCGAACCTCCGAGCGGGAGCACCCAGTACTTC. It specifies CASSLEPPSGSTQYF.

The genes are TRBV6-4 and TRBJ2-3, with D maybe TRBD2 (5 bases). Per the germline V gene, CDR1 is MRHNA and CDR2 is SNTAGT. The CDR3 length is 16 residues. Trimming pared 2 bases from V and 2 bases from J, leaving 14 bases between. The CDR3 sequence: CASSDGLGLYTDTQYF. CDR3 coding DNA: TGTGCCAGCAGTGACGGCCTCGGACTGTACACAGATACGCAGTATTTT.

The rearrangement uses TRBV11-2 and TRBJ2-7; D uncertain. Trimming pared 1 base from V and 6 bases from J, leaving 13 bases between. The CDR3 contains 14 residues. CDR1 SGHAT and CDR2 FQNNGV come from the germline V gene. The CDR3 reads CASSLGVYTGEQYF. The CDR3 DNA sequence: TGTGCCAGCAGCTTAGGAGTGTATACCGGCGAGCAGTACTTC.

The CDR3 reads CASSQGLLGTEAFF. The CDR3 bases are TGCGCCAGCAGCCAGGGTCTTCTGGGCACTGAAGCTTTCTTT. The V gene is TRBV4-3, the J gene TRBJ1-1; unclear D gene. Germline assignment: CDR1 LGHNA and CDR2 YSLEER. V gave up 3 bases and J gave up 4 bases, with 12 bases separating them. The CDR3 covers 14 residues.

This clone was seen a handful of times. The chain recombines TRBV14 with TRBJ1-4, with a possible D match to TRBD1 (6 bases). V gave up 5 bases and J gave up 0 bases, with 10 bases separating them. Germline V gene lookup returns CDR1 SGHDN and CDR2 FVKESK. The length of the CDR3 is 15 residues. CDR3 bases: TGTGCCAGCAGCTGGGGGGCTGCAACTAATGAAAAACTGTTTTTT. Translated, it gives CASSWGAATNEKLFF. The full variable domain, its missing parts supplied by reference TRBV14 and TRBJ1-4, is EAGVTQFPSHSVIEKGQTVTLRCDPISGHDNLYWYRRVMGKEIKFLLHFVKESKQDESGMPNNRFLAERTGGTYSTLKVQPAELEDSGVYFCASSWGAATNEKLFFGSGTQLSVL.

This clone came up a few times. V usage is TRBV5-4 and J usage is TRBJ2-7; 7 bases agree with TRBD1. CDR3 size: 17 residues. Germline assignment: CDR1 SGHNT and CDR2 YYREEE (reference sequence). After removal of 1 base from V and 0 bases from J, the junction contained 10 bases not matched to a gene. Here the CDR3 DNA reads TGTGCCAGCAGCTTGAGGGGGCGAGACAGGACCTCCTACGAGCAGTACTTC. This sequence encodes CASSLRGRDRTSYEQYF. Full variable domain (rest looked up from reference TRBV5-4 and TRBJ2-7): ETGVTQSPTHLIKTRGQQVTLRCSSQSGHNTVSWYQQALGQGPQFIFQYYREEENGRGNFPPRFSGLQFPNYSSELNVNALELDDSALYLCASSLRGRDRTSYEQYFGPGTRLTVT.

This clone was found a few times. The chain has TRBV29-1 and TRBJ2-3; D is perhaps TRBD1 (6 bases). Trimming took off 4 bases at V and 0 bases at J, with 11 bases between the two ends. Germline loops: CDR1 SQVTM, CDR2 ANQGSEA. The CDR3 contains 14 residues. Written as DNA, the CDR3 is TGCAGCGTTGGCCGGGACACGAGCACAGATACGCAGTATTTT. Translation gives CSVGRDTSTDTQYF.

This rearrangement joins TRBV6-5 to TRBJ2-5; 9 bases match TRBD1. Germline V gives CDR1 MNHEY, CDR2 SVGAGI. J lost 2 bases, V lost 6 bases, and 7 bases had no gene match. CDR3 length equals 15 residues. CDR3 in amino acids: CASRKGDRGQETQYF. Written as DNA, the CDR3 is TGTGCCAGCAGGAAAGGAGACAGGGGGCAAGAGACCCAGTACTTC.

V and J are TRBV2 and TRBJ1-5; 10 nucleotides align to TRBD1. V gave up 7 bases and J gave up 5 bases; unmatched junction bases: 5. Looked up from germline, CDR1 is SNHLY and CDR2 is FYNNEI. The CDR3 has 14 residues. The CDR3 DNA reads TGTGCCAGCATTCCGGGACAGGGGTATCAGCCCCAGCATTTT. It translates to CASIPGQGYQPQHF.

The CDR3 loop is CASSRPAGGTGELFF. For the CDR3, the DNA is TGTGCCAGCAGTAGACCAGCGGGAGGGACCGGGGAGCTGTTTTTT. The chain carries TRBV6-5 and TRBJ2-2; 10 bases agree with TRBD2. In germline, CDR1 is MNHEY, CDR2 SVGAGI. V was clipped by 5 bases and J by 5 bases; unmatched bases: 5. The CDR3 spans 15 residues.

CDR3 residues: CSVETGRNRGASYEQYF. The CDR3 coding sequence is TGCAGCGTTGAAACAGGAAGAAACAGGGGGGCCTCCTACGAGCAGTACTTC. The chain is built from TRBV29-1 and TRBJ2-7; 8 nucleotides align to TRBD1. Germline lookup yields CDR1 SQVTM and CDR2 ANQGSEA. The CDR3 totals 17 residues. The ends lost 2 bases at V and 0 bases at J; junction bases unmatched: 12.

This clone was detected ten times or more. The rearrangement links TRBV7-8 to TRBJ2-1; 7 bases line up with TRBD2. The V gene end was trimmed by 2 bases and the J gene end by 9 bases; junction bases not matched to a gene: 10. CDR3 size: 15 residues. Germline lookup yields CDR1 SGHVS and CDR2 FQNEAQ. The CDR3 nucleotides read TGTGCCAGCAGCTTAATGGGGGGAGGGGAAAGTGAGCAGTTCTTC. Translated, it gives CASSLMGGGESEQFF.

This rearrangement joins TRBV13 to TRBJ2-2, with a tentative D call TRBD1 (5 bases). Per the germline V gene, CDR1 is PRHDT and CDR2 is FYEKMQ (reference sequence). The CDR3 runs to 15 residues. V was shortened by 1 base and J by 0 bases, with 6 bases between the two germline ends. This CDR3 reads CASSLVRANTGELFF. CDR3 bases: TGTGCCAGCAGCTTAGTCAGGGCGAACACCGGGGAGCTGTTTTTT. The full variable domain, rest sourced from reference TRBV13 and TRBJ2-2, is AAGVIQSPRHLIKEKRETATLKCYPIPRHDTVYWYQQGPGQDPQFLISFYEKMQSDKGSIPDRFSAQQFSDYHSELNMSSLELGDSALYFCASSLVRANTGELFFGEGSRLTVL.

The V and J genes are TRBV4-1 and TRBJ2-7, with a weak D call TRBD2 (7 bases). In germline, CDR1 is MGHRA, CDR2 YSYEKL. This CDR3 has 16 amino acids. The germline V and J ends were trimmed by 0 bases and 2 bases, with 14 bases remaining between them. CDR3 in DNA: TGCGCCAGCAGCCAAGATAGGGGGGGGAAAGCCTACGAGCAGTACTTC. It is translated as CASSQDRGGKAYEQYF.

The V call is TRBV30, the J call TRBJ2-7; 8 bases fit TRBD1. Germline loops: CDR1 GTSNPN, CDR2 SVGIG (reference sequence). CDR3 length: 15 amino acids. V trimming: 0 bases; J trimming: 1 base; junction bases outside the gene matches: 5. This CDR3 is CAWSVGTGLSYEQYF. CDR3 sequence (DNA): TGTGCCTGGAGTGTCGGGACAGGTCTATCCTACGAGCAGTACTTC.

The genes are TRBV30 and TRBJ2-7, with TRBD2 matching over 14 bases. Trimming removed 2 bases from V and 7 bases from J; junction bases left unmatched: 7. The length of the CDR3 is 15 residues. The germline V gene encodes CDR1 GTSNPN and CDR2 SVGIG (reference sequence). The CDR3 loop reads CAWSLGLAGEEEQYF. The CDR3 DNA is TGTGCCTGGAGTCTGGGACTAGCGGGAGAGGAAGAGCAGTACTTC. Based on the CDR3 plus reference TRBV30 and TRBJ2-7, the full variable domain is SQTIHQWPATLVQPVGSPLSLECTVEGTSNPNLYWYRQAAGRGLQLLFYSVGIGQISSEVPQNLSASRPQDRQFILSSKKLLLSDSGFYLCAWSLGLAGEEEQYFGPGTRLTVT.

This clone came up many times. This chain links TRBV9 with TRBJ2-3, with D maybe TRBD2 (5 bases). Trimming pared 3 bases from V and 2 bases from J, leaving 10 bases between. Germline V gives CDR1 SGDLS, CDR2 YYNGEE. This CDR3 spans 14 amino acids. The CDR3 nucleotides are TGTGCCAGCAGCGCTGAGGGCAACACAGATACGCAGTATTTT. Its protein is CASSAEGNTDTQYF.

The genes are TRBV7-2 and TRBJ2-1; D remains ambiguous. This CDR3 has 12 residues. Deletions cut 7 bases from V and 9 bases from J, with 13 bases between. Germline CDR1 is SGHTA and CDR2 is FQGNSA. The CDR3 reads CASTGAWGEQFF. CDR3 coding DNA: TGTGCCAGCACCGGAGCTTGGGGTGAGCAGTTCTTC.

This sequence joins TRBV7-9 and TRBJ2-3; no clear D. The germline V gene encodes CDR1 SEHNR and CDR2 FQNEAQ (reference sequence). V lost 3 bases, J lost 4 bases, and 11 bases lay in between. The CDR3 is 14 residues long. CDR3 sequence (DNA): TGTGCCAGCAGCTTTTCGTCCAGTGCAGATACGCAGTATTTT. It specifies CASSFSSSADTQYF.

This clone appeared a few times. The chain recombines TRBV6-6 with TRBJ1-5; no clear D. Germline V gives CDR1 MNHNY, CDR2 SVGAGI (reference sequence). The CDR3 contains 16 residues. The germline V and J ends were trimmed by 4 bases and 0 bases, with 13 bases remaining between them. For the CDR3, the DNA is TGTGCCAGCAGTTCGAAAACAGAATCTAGCAATCAGCCCCAGCATTTT. This gives the protein CASSSKTESSNQPQHF.

The CDR3 bases are TGTGCCACCAGCAGAGAGGCCCTGCGGACCGCCTCCTACGAGCAGTACTTC. As protein: CATSREALRTASYEQYF. The chain is built from TRBV15 and TRBJ2-7; D is unresolved. The CDR3 is 17 amino acids. With 0 bases removed from V and 0 bases from J, the gap between germline ends came to 15 bases. CDR1 and CDR2 from the germline V gene are LNHNV and YYDKDF (reference sequence).